This T cell receptor (beta chain) is from a study of blood T cells in healthy people across ages. A second PCR, run for roughly 7 to 11 cycles, used a sample-barcoded 5' primer plus a J-beta primer mix. A tag from a template-switch adaptor with 12 random nucleotides marked each cDNA molecule. TCRdb ran MiXCR on the 5' RACE reads and lists one entry per CDR3 protein. The table records 600,000 to 800,000 distinct CDR3 sequences, about 21% of them present only once. There are 14 residues in the CDR3. CDR1 is SQVTM and CDR2 is ANQGSEA in the germline V gene. The V end lost 3 bases, the J end lost 1 base, and 12 bases lay between the germline ends. The sample, around 10 milliliters of peripheral blood, was drawn from each donor.

Sequencing input: blood. The chain carries TRBV29-1 and TRBJ1-1; TRBD1 might be the D (6 bases). The sequence was collected from a man between 65 and 85 years old in good health. DNA of the CDR3: TGCAGCGTTGATTACGGGGGGGCGAACACTGAAGCTTTCTTT. Translating it yields CSVDYGGANTEAFF.